This T cell receptor (beta chain) was observed in a study of shared clonotypes between healthy human individuals. Study information: Ranging from 18 to 49 in age, donors were two women and a few men.

Germline V CDR1 and CDR2: DFQATT, SNEGSKA (reference sequence). The CDR3 is 11 amino acids. Trimming pared 8 bases from V and 2 bases from J, leaving 10 bases between. Assay runs were performed at deep level. The table came from immunoSEQ multiplex PCR; TCRdb's copy has only in-frame clones and leaves some out. Of about 1.1 million clones listed, 60% to 80% are singletons. Study-wide results and limits: Researchers sampled only blood; tissue repertoires likely differ.

This clone was detected a few times. What it binds is unknown. This chain joins TRBV20-1 and TRBJ2-7; D is possibly TRBD1 (5 bases). The specimen was memory CD4+ T cells from PBMCs. Regarding subset: CD45RA-negative fraction. This TCR was recovered from a man younger than 30 in good health. Some clones in this sample may be carry-over from other donors' samples. The CDR3: CSLPRAYEQYF. DNA of the CDR3: TGCAGTCTGCCCAGGGCCTACGAGCAGTACTTC.